This T cell receptor (beta chain) is from a study of T cell changes during pregnancy in multiple sclerosis. Profiling relied on immunoSEQ multiplex PCR, and the TCRdb table lists in-frame clones only, not all of them. Here the sample spans tens of thousands of clones, roughly 93% being singletons. The CDR3 loop spans 16 amino acids. Germline loops: CDR1 SGHRS, CDR2 YFSETQ. The ends lost 0 bases at V and 3 bases at J; junction bases unmatched: 8. The origin of this receptor is a female donor in good health, enrolled as a control in a pregnancy study. The V and J genes are TRBV5-1 and TRBJ2-7; TRBD1 aligns across 8 bases. Source: peripheral blood, taken in the third trimester of pregnancy. The chain's CDR3 is CASSLAPGQEIYEQYF. The CDR3 DNA follows: TGCGCCAGCAGCTTGGCACCGGGACAGGAAATCTACGAGCAGTACTTC.